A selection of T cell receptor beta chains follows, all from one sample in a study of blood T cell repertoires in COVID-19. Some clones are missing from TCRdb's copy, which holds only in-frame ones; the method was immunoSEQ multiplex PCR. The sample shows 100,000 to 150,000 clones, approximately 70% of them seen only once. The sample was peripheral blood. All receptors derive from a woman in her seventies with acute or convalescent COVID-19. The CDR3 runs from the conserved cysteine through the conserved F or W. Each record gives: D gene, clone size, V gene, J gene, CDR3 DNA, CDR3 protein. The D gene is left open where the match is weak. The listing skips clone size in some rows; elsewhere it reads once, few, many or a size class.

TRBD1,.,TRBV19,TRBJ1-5,TGTGCCAGTAGTACAGGGACAGGGACGATAAATCAGCCCCAGCATTTT,CASSTGTGTINQPQHF
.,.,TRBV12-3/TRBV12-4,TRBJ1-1,TGTGCCAGCAGTGCCCCCCCGCGTGAAGCTTTCTTT,CASSAPPREAFF
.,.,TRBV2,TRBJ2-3,TGTGCCAGCAGCCTGGGTCGGGGTTCGGATACGCAGTATTTT,CASSLGRGSDTQYF
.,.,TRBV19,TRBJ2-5,TGTGCCAGTAGTATCATACCGGGCACGGGAGTGGAGACCCAGTACTTC,CASSIIPGTGVETQYF
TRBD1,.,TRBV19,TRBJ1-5,TGTGCCAGTTCTCACAGGGGACGGGATCAGCCCCAGCATTTT,CASSHRGRDQPQHF
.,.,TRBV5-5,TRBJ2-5,TGTGCCAGCAGCTCCAGTTCAGAGACCCAGTACTTC,CASSSSSETQYF
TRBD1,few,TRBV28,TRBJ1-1,TGTGCCAGCAGTTCGCCCGGGACAGTCGGTACGACTGAAGCTTTCTTT,CASSSPGTVGTTEAFF
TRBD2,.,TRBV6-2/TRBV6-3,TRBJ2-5,TGTGCCAGCAGTTACGATTGGACTAGCGGGCAAGAGACCCAGTACTTC,CASSYDWTSGQETQYF
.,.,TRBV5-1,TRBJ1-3,TGCGCCAGCAGCTTGGCCGGGACTCCTGGAAACACCATATATTTT,CASSLAGTPGNTIYF
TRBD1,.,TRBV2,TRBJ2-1,TGTGCCAGCAGTGAAAGGGGGCGAGGAAATAATGAGCAGTTCTTC,CASSERGRGNNEQFF
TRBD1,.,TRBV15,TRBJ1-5,TGTGCCACCAGCTCAACGACAGGGGCCTATAGCAATCAGCCCCAGCATTTT,CATSSTTGAYSNQPQHF
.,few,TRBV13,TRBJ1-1,TGTGCCAGCAGCTCTAAACGCGGCGCTGAAGCTTTCTTT,CASSSKRGAEAFF
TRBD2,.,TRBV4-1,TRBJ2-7,TGCGCCAGCAGCCAAGACTCCGGGACTAGCGGGCCGAGCTCCTACGAGCAGTACTTC,CASSQDSGTSGPSSYEQYF
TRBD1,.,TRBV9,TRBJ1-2,TGTGCCAGCAGCGTGCAGGGGGCGCCTATCCATGGCTACACCTTC,CASSVQGAPIHGYTF
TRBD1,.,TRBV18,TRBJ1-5,TGTGCCAGCTCACGGGACAGGGCTAATCAGCCCCAGCATTTT,CASSRDRANQPQHF
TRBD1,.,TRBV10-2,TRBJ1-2,TGCGCCGTTTTGGGGACAGGGGGTGCCTCTAACTATGGCTACACCTTC,CAVLGTGGASNYGYTF
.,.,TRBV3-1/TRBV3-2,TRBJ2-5,TGTGCCAGCAGCCAATCGGCAGGGGAAGAGACCCAGTACTTC,CASSQSAGEETQYF
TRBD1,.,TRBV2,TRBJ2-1,TGTGCCAGCGGGACAGGGTACAATGAGCAGTTCTTC,CASGTGYNEQFF
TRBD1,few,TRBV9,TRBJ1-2,TGTGCCAGCAGCCCCGACGGGACAGGCTATGGCTACACCTTC,CASSPDGTGYGYTF
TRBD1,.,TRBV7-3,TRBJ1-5,TGTGCCAGCAGCCTCGGACAGGGTGGGCCCCAGCATTTT,CASSLGQGGPQHF
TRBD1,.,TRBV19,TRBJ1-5,TGTGCCAGTAATGGGGTCGGGACAGTCGGCCAGCCCCAGCATTTT,CASNGVGTVGQPQHF
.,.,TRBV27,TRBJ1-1,TGTGCCAGCAGTTTCAGAAAAGGGGGCACTGAAGCTTTCTTT,CASSFRKGGTEAFF
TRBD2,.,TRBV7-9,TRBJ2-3,TGTGCCAGCAGCTTAGCGCCAGGACTAGCGGGGGCCCGGACAGATACGCAGTATTTT,CASSLAPGLAGARTDTQYF
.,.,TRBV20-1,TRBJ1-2,TGCAGTGCTAGTTCAGTTAACTATGGCTACACCTTC,CSASSVNYGYTF
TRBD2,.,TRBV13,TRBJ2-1,TGTGCCAGCAGCTTAGACATGTCCGGACTAGCTTTGAGCTCCTACAATGAGCAGTTCTTC,CASSLDMSGLALSSYNEQFF
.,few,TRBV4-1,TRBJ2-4,TGCGCCAGCAGCCAAGATCCCGGGAGCGTTGCCAAAAACATTCAGTACTTC,CASSQDPGSVAKNIQYF
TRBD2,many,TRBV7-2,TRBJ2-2,TGTGCCAGCAGCCCGAGCGGGGGGGCCATCGGGGAGCTGTTTTTT,CASSPSGGAIGELFF
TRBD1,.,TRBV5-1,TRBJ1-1,TGCGCCAGCAGCTCCTGGGCTGACAGGGGGCCCACTGAAGCTTTCTTT,CASSSWADRGPTEAFF
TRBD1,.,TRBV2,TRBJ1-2,TGTGCCAGCAGACGAGAGGGGGCCGGGAGTGGCTACACCTTC,CASRREGAGSGYTF
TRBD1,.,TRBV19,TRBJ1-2,TGTGCCAGCCATCGACAGGGTACGGCAGACTATGGCTACACCTTC,CASHRQGTADYGYTF
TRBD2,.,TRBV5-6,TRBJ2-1,TGTGCCAGCAGCTCCACTAGCGGGAACTACAATGAGCAGTTCTTC,CASSSTSGNYNEQFF
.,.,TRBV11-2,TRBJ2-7,TGTGCCAGCAGCCTACATCCCCCCGGCGGCTACGAGCAGTACTTC,CASSLHPPGGYEQYF
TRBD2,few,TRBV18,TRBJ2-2,TGTGCCAGCTCACCACGGGAGGGGACTTACACCGGGGAGCTGTTTTTT,CASSPREGTYTGELFF
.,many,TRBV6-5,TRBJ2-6,TGTGCCAGCAGTTCACAGGGTTCTGGGGCCAACGTCCTGACTTTC,CASSSQGSGANVLTF
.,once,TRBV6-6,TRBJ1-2,TGTGCCAGCCGGGGAGCTAACTATGGCTACACCTTC,CASRGANYGYTF
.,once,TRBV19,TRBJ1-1,TGTGCCAGTAGTTTTCGTCCCGGGTCGGGAACTGAAGCTTTCTTT,CASSFRPGSGTEAFF
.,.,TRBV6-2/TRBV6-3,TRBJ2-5,TGTGCCAGCAGTTACCAGCCTAGTCGGGAGACCCAGTACTTC,CASSYQPSRETQYF
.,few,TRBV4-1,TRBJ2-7,TGCGCCAGCAGCCAGACCGGGACAAGGAGCTACGAGCAGTACTTC,CASSQTGTRSYEQYF
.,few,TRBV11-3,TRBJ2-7,TGTGCCAGCAGCTTAGCGGGGGGCGCATTGAACGAGCAGTACTTC,CASSLAGGALNEQYF
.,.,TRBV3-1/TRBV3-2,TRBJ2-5,TGTGCCAGCAGCCAAGGCGCGGATTTGGGAGGAGGTGAAGAGACCCAGTACTTC,CASSQGADLGGGEETQYF
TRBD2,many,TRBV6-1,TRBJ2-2,TGTGCCAGCAGTGACGAGCCGGGACTAGGCTCGGGCGGGGAGCTGTTTTTT,CASSDEPGLGSGGELFF
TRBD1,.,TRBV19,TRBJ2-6,TGTGCCAGTAGTGGGCTGACAGGGGGCAGTGGGGCCAACGTCCTGACTTTC,CASSGLTGGSGANVLTF
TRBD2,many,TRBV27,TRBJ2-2,TGTGCCAGCAGTTTTGTGGGACTAGCGGGAGACAAAGCCGGGGAGCTGTTTTTT,CASSFVGLAGDKAGELFF
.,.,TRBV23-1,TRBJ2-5,TGCGCCAGCAGTCAATCCTTTCTACTGCACTTC,CASSQSFLLHF
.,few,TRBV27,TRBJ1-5,TGTGCCAGCAGTTTCCTGGAACCAGGACAGCCCCAGCATTTT,CASSFLEPGQPQHF
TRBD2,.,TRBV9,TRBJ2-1,TGTGCCAGCAGCGTAGGGGCGGGGGGCCATGACAATGAGCAGTTCTTC,CASSVGAGGHDNEQFF
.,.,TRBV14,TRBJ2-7,TGTGCCAGCAGCCAAGGAGGACATGCCTGGGAGCAGTACTTC,CASSQGGHAWEQYF
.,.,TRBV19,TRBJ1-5,TGTGCCAGTAGTATAGAGACAGGTCCAGTGAATCAGCCCCAGCATTTT,CASSIETGPVNQPQHF
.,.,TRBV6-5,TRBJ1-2,TGTGCCAGCAGTTGGGATCCCCAGGGGCTCTTGGTAGGCTACACCTTC,CASSWDPQGLLVGYTF
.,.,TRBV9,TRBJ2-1,TGTGCCAGCAGCGTAGGTGAGCGAACGAATGAGCAGTTCTTC,CASSVGERTNEQFF
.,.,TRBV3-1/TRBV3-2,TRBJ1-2,TGTGCCAGCAGCCACAGGGCGGATGGCTACACCTTC,CASSHRADGYTF
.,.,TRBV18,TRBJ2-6,TGTGCCAGCTCAGACCGACCAGGGGCTGGGGCCAACGTCCTGACTTTC,CASSDRPGAGANVLTF
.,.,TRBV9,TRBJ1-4,TGTGCCAGCAGCCCCAGCTTGAGGTTTGCAACTAATGAAAAACTGTTTTTT,CASSPSLRFATNEKLFF
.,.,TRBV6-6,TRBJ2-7,TGTGCCAGCAGTTACCACAGGGCCGAGCAGTACTTC,CASSYHRAEQYF
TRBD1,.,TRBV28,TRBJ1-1,TGTGCCAGCAGTGATACGACAGGGTGGAGCACTGAAGCTTTCTTT,CASSDTTGWSTEAFF